Below are 13 T cell receptor beta chains sequenced from a single sample in a study of blood T cell repertoires in COVID-19. The assay was immunoSEQ multiplex PCR, and TCRdb's table has in-frame clones only and misses some. The data contain about 76,000 clones, roughly 83% of them singletons. What was sequenced was peripheral blood. The receptors shown here come from a man at least 80 years old with acute or convalescent COVID-19.

The rearrangement uses TRBV5-8 and TRBJ1-5; D remains ambiguous. Germline CDR1 SGHTS, CDR2 YDEGEE. CDR3 length: 14 residues. Trimming pared 0 bases from V and 9 bases from J, leaving 13 bases between. In DNA form, the CDR3 reads TGTGCCAGCAGCTTGGGGGCCCGGGAAGGGCCCCAGCATTTT. It is translated as CASSLGAREGPQHF.

The chain combines TRBV6-5 with TRBJ1-4, with D hard to call. The CDR3 loop spans 13 amino acids. CDR1 is MNHEY and CDR2 is SVGAGI in the germline V gene. V was trimmed by 2 bases and J by 7 bases, leaving 8 bases between them. The CDR3 loop reads CASSYATGEKLFF. In nucleotides, the CDR3 is TGTGCCAGCAGTTACGCCACGGGTGAAAAACTGTTTTTT.

The chain links TRBV7-9 to TRBJ2-1; tentatively, D is TRBD1 (6 bases). CDR1 and CDR2 from the germline V gene are SEHNR and FQNEAQ (reference sequence). V was pared by 0 bases and J by 8 bases, with 17 bases between. This CDR3 contains 16 residues. The CDR3 DNA reads as TGTGCCAGCAGCTTAGCATCGGACAGTCGTGACCATGAGCAGTTCTTC. Amino acids: CASSLASDSRDHEQFF.

CDR3 DNA sequence: TGTGCCAGCAGTTCGGACAGGGGGCATGGCTACACCTTC. It specifies CASSSDRGHGYTF. The chain couples TRBV28 to TRBJ1-2; TRBD1 matches 11 bases. The CDR3 totals 13 residues. Unmatched junction bases numbered 1, after V lost 4 bases and J lost 6 bases. The germline CDR1 and CDR2 sequences are MDHEN and SYDVKM.

This clone has a single count. CDR3 nucleotides: TGTGCCAGCAGCTTACGCTGGGGGGGCACTGAAGCTTTCTTT. It is translated as CASSLRWGGTEAFF. V gene TRBV7-2 combines with J gene TRBJ1-1; D might be TRBD1 (5 bases). CDR1 SGHTA and CDR2 FQGNSA come from the germline V gene. The CDR3 runs 14 residues. Trimming took off 2 bases at V and 4 bases at J, with 11 bases between the two ends.

This chain joins TRBV18 and TRBJ1-5, with D perhaps TRBD1 (5 bases). The germline V and J ends were trimmed by 0 bases and 2 bases, with 14 bases remaining between them. The germline V gene encodes CDR1 KGHSH and CDR2 LQKENI. CDR3 length equals 17 residues. CDR3 amino acids: CASSPPGGSSGNQPQHF. The DNA of the CDR3 is TGTGCCAGCTCACCACCTGGGGGGAGTTCGGGCAATCAGCCCCAGCATTTT.

V is TRBV28 and J is TRBJ1-1, with a possible D match to TRBD1 (6 bases). Trimming removed 4 bases at V and 1 base at J, with 10 bases between. The V gene's germline CDR1 is MDHEN and CDR2 SYDVKM. This CDR3 is 14 amino acids long. The CDR3 nucleotides read TGTGCCAGCAGTTCCGGACAGCCGAACACTGAAGCTTTCTTT. Protein sequence: CASSSGQPNTEAFF.

This chain connects TRBV9 to TRBJ2-3, with TRBD2 matching 8 bases. Germline-derived CDR1 and CDR2 are SGDLS and YYNGEE. The CDR3 totals 16 residues. Losses at the gene ends were 0 bases for V and 8 bases for J; bases not matched to a gene: 11. CDR3 bases: TGTGCCAGCAGCGTAGTCGCGGGGGGCCATTCAGGTACGCAGTATTTT. It codes for CASSVVAGGHSGTQYF. Combining the CDR3 with reference TRBV9 and TRBJ2-3 gives the whole variable domain DSGVTQTPKHLITATGQRVTLRCSPRSGDLSVYWYQQSLDQGLQFLIQYYNGEERAKGNILERFSAQQFPDLHSELNLSSLELGDSALYFCASSVVAGGHSGTQYFGPGTRLTVL.

This clone was picked up one time. The rearrangement uses TRBV2 and TRBJ1-5, with D perhaps matching TRBD1 (5 bases). Trimming took 2 bases from V and 2 from J, leaving 10 bases between them. This CDR3 is 15 amino acids long. Germline CDR1 reads SNHLY; CDR2 reads FYNNEI. The CDR3 is CASSEQGPGNQPQHF. CDR3 DNA sequence: TGTGCCAGCAGTGAACAGGGTCCGGGCAATCAGCCCCAGCATTTT. Drawing the rest from reference TRBV2 and TRBJ1-5, the complete variable domain is EPEVTQTPSHQVTQMGQEVILRCVPISNHLYFYWYRQILGQKVEFLVSFYNNEISEKSEIFDDQFSVERPDGSNFTLKIRSTKLEDSAMYFCASSEQGPGNQPQHFGDGTRLSIL.

This rearrangement joins TRBV19 to TRBJ1-1; the D is unclear. Germline-derived CDR1 and CDR2 are LNHDA and SQIVND (reference sequence). The CDR3 totals 14 residues. Trimming pared 1 base from V and 4 bases from J, leaving 10 bases between. Written as DNA, the CDR3 is TGTGCCAGTAGTATAGGGAGGGAACCCACTGAAGCTTTCTTT. It translates to CASSIGREPTEAFF.

This clone was detected once. The chain joins TRBV7-8 to TRBJ1-3; no definite D call. The CDR3 totals 15 residues. The V end was cut by 1 base, the J end by 4 bases, with 11 bases between. Germline V gives CDR1 SGHVS, CDR2 FQNEAQ. The DNA of the CDR3 is TGTGCCAGCAGCTTAGTTGTGGGGAGAGGAAACACCATATATTTT. This encodes CASSLVVGRGNTIYF. The whole variable domain, remainder taken from reference TRBV7-8 and TRBJ1-3, is GAGVSQSPRYKVAKRGQDVALRCDPISGHVSLFWYQQALGQGPEFLTYFQNEAQLDKSGLPSDRFFAERPEGSVSTLKIQRTQQEDSAVYLCASSLVVGRGNTIYFGEGSWLTVV.

The genes are TRBV11-2 and TRBJ2-7, with a tentative D call TRBD2 (5 bases). Trimming stripped 1 base from V and 5 bases from J, with 12 bases between. In germline, CDR1 is SGHAT, CDR2 FQNNGV. CDR3 size: 14 residues. For the CDR3, the DNA is TGTGCCAGCAGCTTAGCGGGGAATAGGAACGAGCAGTACTTC. Its translation: CASSLAGNRNEQYF.

The V and J genes are TRBV4-3 and TRBJ2-3; 10 nucleotides line up with TRBD2. This CDR3 comprises 15 residues. Per the germline V gene, CDR1 is LGHNA and CDR2 is YSLEER. V shed 4 bases, J shed 3 bases, and the junction held 4 bases outside the gene matches. The DNA for the CDR3 is TGCGCCAGCAGCCCCCGGACTAGCGGTACAGATACGCAGTATTTT. It specifies CASSPRTSGTDTQYF.